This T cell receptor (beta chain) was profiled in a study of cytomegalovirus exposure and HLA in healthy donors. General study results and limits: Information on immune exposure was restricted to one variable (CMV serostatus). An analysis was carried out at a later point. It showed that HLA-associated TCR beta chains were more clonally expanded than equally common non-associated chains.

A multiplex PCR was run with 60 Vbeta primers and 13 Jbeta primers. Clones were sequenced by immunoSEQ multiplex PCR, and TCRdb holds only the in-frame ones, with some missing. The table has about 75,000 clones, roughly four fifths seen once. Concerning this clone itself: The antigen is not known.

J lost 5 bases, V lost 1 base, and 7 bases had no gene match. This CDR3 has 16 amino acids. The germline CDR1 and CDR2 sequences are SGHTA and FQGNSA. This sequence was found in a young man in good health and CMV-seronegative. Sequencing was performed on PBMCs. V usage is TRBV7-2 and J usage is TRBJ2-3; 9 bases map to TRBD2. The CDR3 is CASSLEGGRAIDTQYF. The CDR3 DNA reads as TGTGCCAGCAGCTTAGAAGGCGGGAGGGCAATAGATACGCAGTATTTT.